This TCR beta chain was sequenced for a study of post-analysis software for immune sequencing data. Study overall: Some patients lacked subtype; others had relapsing-remitting, secondary progressive or progressive-relapsing disease.

CDR1 SNHLY and CDR2 FYNNEI come from the germline V gene. J was trimmed by 4 bases and V by 7 bases; bases with no gene match: 10. The CDR3 extends over 15 amino acids. Every TCR beta cDNA library bore unique molecular identifiers. T cells numbering about 0.85 to 10 million yielded 450,000 to 500,000 cDNA molecules. TCRdb reprocessed the PCR reads via MiXCR and lists one record per CDR3 protein. In the table there are some 690,000 distinct CDR3 sequences, roughly 27% of which are singletons. A note on this clonotype: Its antigen is as yet unknown.

Study-wide results and caveats: Five or six TRBV segments, TRBV5-6, TRBV5-1 and TRBV20-1 among them, were found more frequent in patients than controls. Among multiple sclerosis patients, normalized Chao1 diversity was significantly below that of controls.

The sequenced sample consisted of blood. This sequence originates from a girl aged 5-17 years with multiple sclerosis. This sequence joins TRBV2 and TRBJ2-1; 7 nucleotides match TRBD2. CDR3 sequence reads: CASKLRASGYNEQFF. Here the CDR3 DNA reads TGTGCCAGCAAACTCCGGGCTAGCGGTTACAATGAGCAGTTCTTC. Using reference TRBV2 and TRBJ2-1 for the parts outside the CDR3, the full variable domain is EPEVTQTPSHQVTQMGQEVILRCVPISNHLYFYWYRQILGQKVEFLVSFYNNEISEKSEIFDDQFSVERPDGSNFTLKIRSTKLEDSAMYFCASKLRASGYNEQFFGPGTRLTVL.